The table lists the clone carrying this T cell receptor (beta chain) with a few counts. Its antigen is not identified. Other DNA variants within this sample encode the same CDR3. Based on CD45RO/CCR7/CD25/CD127/CD95/CD27, CD4+ regulatory, stem cell-like memory, naive and central memory cells were sorted. The data originate from a study of beta chain features in type 1 diabetes. Study outcomes and limitations: VDJ junctions from patients with type 1 diabetes contained fewer insertions and more deletions.

The CDR3 is 16 amino acids. V shed 2 bases and J 3 bases; nucleotides not matched to a gene: 3. Germline CDR1 and CDR2: MGHRA and YSYEKL. What was sequenced were expressed TCRB transcripts, since all of the isolated RNA had been reverse transcribed. Libraries were prepared by immunoSEQ multiplex PCR; TCRdb keeps only in-frame clonotypes and omits some of them. Of hundreds of thousands of clones listed, roughly 12% were seen once; the top ten hold 0.017%. The origin of this receptor is a man between 18 and 35 years old in good health. This chain uses TRBV4-1 with TRBJ2-1, with 11 bases identical to TRBD2. The material sequenced was naive CD4+ T cells from blood. As DNA, the CDR3 is TGCGCCAGCAGCCAATCAGGGACTAGCGGCTACAATGAGCAGTTCTTC. Protein: CASSQSGTSGYNEQFF.